This T cell receptor beta chain derives from a study of T-cell memory formation after mild COVID-19. TCRdb processed the 5' RACE reads anew with MiXCR; each CDR3 protein has one entry. Of about 360,000 distinct CDR3 sequences in the sample, 13% to 15% were seen once. V dropped 3 bases and J dropped 3 bases, with 8 bases sitting between them. The length of the CDR3 is 13 residues. From germline, CDR1 is DFQATT and CDR2 SNEGSKA (reference sequence). This clonotype was detected once. The rearrangement uses TRBV20-1 and TRBJ1-4, with a tentative D call TRBD1 (5 bases). The sequenced material came from PBMCs or a T cell subset sorted from them (not recorded which). The receptor's source is a man aged 18 to 30 who had mild COVID-19 (a few samples of this study predate the infection). Cell type and time point are not known. In DNA form, the CDR3 reads TGCAGTGCTAGCCGGGGGGCTAATGAAAAACTGTTTTTT. This codes for CSASRGANEKLFF.